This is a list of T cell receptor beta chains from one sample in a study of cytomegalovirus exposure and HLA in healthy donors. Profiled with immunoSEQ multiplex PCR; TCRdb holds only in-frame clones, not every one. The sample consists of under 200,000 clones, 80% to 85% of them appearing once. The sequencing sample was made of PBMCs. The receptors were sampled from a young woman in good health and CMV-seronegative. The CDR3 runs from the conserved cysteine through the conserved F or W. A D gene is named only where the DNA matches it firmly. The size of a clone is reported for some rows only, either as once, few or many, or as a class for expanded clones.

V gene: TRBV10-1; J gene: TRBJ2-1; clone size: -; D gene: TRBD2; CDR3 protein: CASSEVSSGGNGQFF; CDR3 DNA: TGCGCCAGCAGTGAGGTGTCTAGCGGAGGAAACGGGCAGTTCTTC
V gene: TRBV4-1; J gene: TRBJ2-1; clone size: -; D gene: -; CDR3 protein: CASSQDGRAYNEQFF; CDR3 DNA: TGCGCCAGCAGCCAAGATGGCAGGGCCTACAATGAGCAGTTCTTC
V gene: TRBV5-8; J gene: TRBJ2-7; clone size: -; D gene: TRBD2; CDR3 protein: CASMGFKGRAYEQYF; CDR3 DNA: TGTGCCAGCATGGGTTTCAAAGGGAGGGCCTACGAGCAGTACTTC
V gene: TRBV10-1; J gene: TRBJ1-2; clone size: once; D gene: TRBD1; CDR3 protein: CASSETVGTGAPGYTF; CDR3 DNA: TGCGCCAGCAGTGAGACTGTGGGGACAGGGGCCCCTGGCTACACCTTC
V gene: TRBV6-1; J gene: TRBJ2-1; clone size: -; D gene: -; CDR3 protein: CASSETSTVREQFF; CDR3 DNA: TGTGCCAGCAGTGAAACGTCTACTGTGAGAGAGCAGTTCTTC
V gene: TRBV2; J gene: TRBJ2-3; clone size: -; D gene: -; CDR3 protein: CASSGFDRDTDTQYF; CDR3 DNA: TGTGCCAGCAGTGGTTTTGACAGAGACACAGATACGCAGTATTTT
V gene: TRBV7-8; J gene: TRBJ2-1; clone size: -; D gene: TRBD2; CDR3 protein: CASSPGLAGAVEQFF; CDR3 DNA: TGTGCCAGCAGCCCAGGACTAGCGGGAGCGGTTGAGCAGTTCTTC
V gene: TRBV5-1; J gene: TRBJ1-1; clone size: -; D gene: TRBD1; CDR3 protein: CASSPGDREYTEAFF; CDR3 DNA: TGCGCCAGCAGCCCCGGGGACAGGGAATACACTGAAGCTTTCTTT
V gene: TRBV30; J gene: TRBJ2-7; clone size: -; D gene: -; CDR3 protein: CAWSWTPYEQYF; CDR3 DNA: TGTGCCTGGAGCTGGACTCCCTACGAGCAGTACTTC
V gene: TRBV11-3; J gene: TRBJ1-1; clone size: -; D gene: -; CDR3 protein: CASSFAGGGAEAFF; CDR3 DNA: TGTGCCAGCAGCTTCGCTGGGGGAGGTGCTGAAGCTTTCTTT
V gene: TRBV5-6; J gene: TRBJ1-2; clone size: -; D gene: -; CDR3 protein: CASSLGGDGYGYTF; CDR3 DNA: TGTGCCAGCAGCTTGGGGGGGGACGGCTATGGCTACACCTTC
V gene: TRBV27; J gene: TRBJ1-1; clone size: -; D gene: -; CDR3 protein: CASSPPVRGEAFF; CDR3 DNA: TGTGCCAGCAGTCCACCGGTTAGGGGGGAAGCTTTCTTT
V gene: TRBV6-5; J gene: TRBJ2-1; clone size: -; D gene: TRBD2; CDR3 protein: CASSGEGGSDEQFF; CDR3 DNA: TGTGCCAGCAGTGGGGAGGGAGGAAGCGATGAGCAGTTCTTC
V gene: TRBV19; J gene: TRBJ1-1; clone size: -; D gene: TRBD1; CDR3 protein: CASSISPTGVTEAFF; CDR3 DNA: TGTGCCAGTAGTATCTCACCGACAGGGGTCACTGAAGCTTTCTTT
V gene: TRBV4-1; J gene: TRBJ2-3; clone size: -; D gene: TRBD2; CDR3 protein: CASSQGRLAGGADTQYF; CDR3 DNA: TGCGCCAGCAGCCAAGGCCGGCTAGCGGGAGGGGCAGATACGCAGTATTTT
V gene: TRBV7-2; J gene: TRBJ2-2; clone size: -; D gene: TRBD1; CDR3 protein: CASSPDRGLTGELFF; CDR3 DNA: TGTGCCAGCAGTCCTGACAGGGGGCTTACCGGGGAGCTGTTTTTT
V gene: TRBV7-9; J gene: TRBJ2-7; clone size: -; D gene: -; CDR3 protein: CASSLGHTSYEQYF; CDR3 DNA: TGTGCCAGCAGCCTAGGCCATACATCCTACGAGCAGTACTTC
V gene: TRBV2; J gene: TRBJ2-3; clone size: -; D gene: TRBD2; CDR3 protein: CASATSGRSDTQYF; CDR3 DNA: TGTGCCAGTGCAACTAGCGGGAGGTCAGATACGCAGTATTTT
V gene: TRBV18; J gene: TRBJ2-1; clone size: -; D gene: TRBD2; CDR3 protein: CASSLTSGGGNEQFF; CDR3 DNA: TGTGCCAGCTCACTGACTAGCGGTGGGGGGAATGAGCAGTTCTTC
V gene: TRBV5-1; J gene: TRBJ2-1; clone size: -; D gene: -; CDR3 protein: CASSLGAVNEQFF; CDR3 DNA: TGCGCCAGCAGCTTGGGCGCTGTCAATGAGCAGTTCTTC
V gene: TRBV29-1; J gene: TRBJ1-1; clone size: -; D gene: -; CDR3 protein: CSVNVETVMNTEAFF; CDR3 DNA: TGCAGCGTCAACGTCGAGACAGTCATGAACACTGAAGCTTTCTTT
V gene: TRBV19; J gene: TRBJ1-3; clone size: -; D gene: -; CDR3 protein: CASVDRTDSGNTIYF; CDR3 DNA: TGTGCCAGTGTCGATAGGACAGACTCTGGAAACACCATATATTTT
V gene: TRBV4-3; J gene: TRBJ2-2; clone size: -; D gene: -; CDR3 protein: CASSQGPTSSIVGELFF; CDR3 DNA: TGCGCCAGCAGCCAAGGCCCGACTTCGTCCATAGTCGGGGAGCTGTTTTTT
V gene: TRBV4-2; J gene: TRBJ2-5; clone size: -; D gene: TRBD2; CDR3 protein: CASSQGPAGDGETQYF; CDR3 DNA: TGTGCCAGCAGCCAAGGGCCAGCGGGAGATGGTGAGACCCAGTACTTC
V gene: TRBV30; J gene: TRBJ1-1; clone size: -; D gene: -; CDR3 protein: CAWSDHRDTEAFF; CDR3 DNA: TGTGCCTGGAGCGACCACAGAGACACTGAAGCTTTCTTT
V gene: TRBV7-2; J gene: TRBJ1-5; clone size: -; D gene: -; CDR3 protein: CASSATSGVHQPQHF; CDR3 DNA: TGTGCCAGCAGCGCTACCTCAGGGGTGCATCAGCCCCAGCATTTT
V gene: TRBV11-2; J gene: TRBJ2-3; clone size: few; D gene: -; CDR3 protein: CASSLGPGSTDTQYF; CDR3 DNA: TGTGCCAGCAGCTTAGGGCCCGGGAGCACAGATACGCAGTATTTT
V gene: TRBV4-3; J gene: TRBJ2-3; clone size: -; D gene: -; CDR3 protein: CASSQSYLKEGTDTQYF; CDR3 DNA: TGCGCCAGCAGTCAATCATATTTGAAGGAGGGCACAGATACGCAGTATTTT
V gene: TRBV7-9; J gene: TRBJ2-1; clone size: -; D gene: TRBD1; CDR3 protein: CASSPWTGRSYNEQFF; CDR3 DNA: TGTGCCAGCAGCCCGTGGACAGGGAGGTCCTACAATGAGCAGTTCTTC
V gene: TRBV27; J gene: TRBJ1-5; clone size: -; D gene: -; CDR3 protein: CASSKQGDSNQPQHF; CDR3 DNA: TGTGCCAGCAGCAAACAGGGCGATAGCAATCAGCCCCAGCATTTT
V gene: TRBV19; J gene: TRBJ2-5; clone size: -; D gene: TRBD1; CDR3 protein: CASSIDYGTGDQETQYF; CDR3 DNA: TGTGCCAGTAGTATAGATTACGGGACAGGGGACCAAGAGACCCAGTACTTC
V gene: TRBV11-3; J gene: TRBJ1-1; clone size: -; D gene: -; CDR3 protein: CASSQTGFSEAFF; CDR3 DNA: TGTGCCAGCAGCCAGACAGGATTCTCAGAAGCTTTCTTT
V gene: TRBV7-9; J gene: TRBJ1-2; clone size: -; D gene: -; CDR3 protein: CASSLSYGRGRGYGYTF; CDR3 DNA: TGTGCCAGCAGCCTCTCCTATGGGAGGGGAAGGGGGTATGGCTACACCTTC
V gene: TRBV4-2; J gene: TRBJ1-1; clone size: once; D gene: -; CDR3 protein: CASSRLPGGTNTEAFF; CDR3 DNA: TGTGCCAGCAGCCGTCTCCCTGGGGGGACGAACACTGAAGCTTTCTTT
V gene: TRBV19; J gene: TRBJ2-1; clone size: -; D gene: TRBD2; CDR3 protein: CASSIEWTSGRGEQFF; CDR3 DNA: TGTGCCAGTAGTATCGAATGGACTAGCGGGAGAGGTGAGCAGTTCTTC
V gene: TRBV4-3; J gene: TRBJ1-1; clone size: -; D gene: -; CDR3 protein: CASSQDPGVTEAFF; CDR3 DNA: TGCGCCAGCAGCCAAGATCCAGGGGTGACTGAAGCTTTCTTT
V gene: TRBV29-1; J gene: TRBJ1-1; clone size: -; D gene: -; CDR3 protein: CSVLRNTEAFF; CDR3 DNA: TGCAGCGTTCTCAGGAACACTGAAGCTTTCTTT
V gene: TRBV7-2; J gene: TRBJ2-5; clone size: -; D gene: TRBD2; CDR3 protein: CASSLVSGRPETQYF; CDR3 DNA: TGTGCCAGCAGCTTAGTTAGCGGGAGACCAGAGACCCAGTACTTC
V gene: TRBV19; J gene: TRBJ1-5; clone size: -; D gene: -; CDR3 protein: CASRGRGVGDQPQHF; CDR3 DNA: TGTGCCAGTAGGGGGCGGGGGGTAGGAGATCAGCCCCAGCATTTT
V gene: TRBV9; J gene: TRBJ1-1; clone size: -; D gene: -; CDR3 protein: CASSVAGVGTEAFF; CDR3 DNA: TGTGCCAGCAGCGTAGCAGGGGTGGGCACTGAAGCTTTCTTT
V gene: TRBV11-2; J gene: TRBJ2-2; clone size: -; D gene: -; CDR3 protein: CASSFKQGNTGELFF; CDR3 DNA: TGTGCCAGCAGCTTCAAACAGGGAAACACCGGGGAGCTGTTTTTT
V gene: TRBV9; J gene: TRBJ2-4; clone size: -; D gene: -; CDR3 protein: CASSGSPEGDKKYF; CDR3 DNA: TGTGCCAGCAGCGGATCTCCCGAGGGTGACAAAAAGTACTTC
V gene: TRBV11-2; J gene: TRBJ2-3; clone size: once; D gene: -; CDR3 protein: CASSLGHLGTDTQYF; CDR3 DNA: TGTGCCAGCAGCTTAGGACACCTTGGGACAGATACGCAGTATTTT
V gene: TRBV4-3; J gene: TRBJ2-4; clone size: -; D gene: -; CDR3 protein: CASSQTQAKNIQYF; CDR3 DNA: TGCGCCAGCAGCCAAACACAAGCCAAAAACATTCAGTACTTC
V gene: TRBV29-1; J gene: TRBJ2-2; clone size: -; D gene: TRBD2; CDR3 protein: CSVQAGGAGELFF; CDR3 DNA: TGCAGCGTTCAAGCGGGAGGGGCTGGGGAGCTGTTTTTT
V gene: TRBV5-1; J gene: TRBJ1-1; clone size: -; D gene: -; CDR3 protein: CASSLAGTIHRNTEAFF; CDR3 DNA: TGCGCCAGCAGCTTGGCCGGGACAATCCATCGGAACACTGAAGCTTTCTTT